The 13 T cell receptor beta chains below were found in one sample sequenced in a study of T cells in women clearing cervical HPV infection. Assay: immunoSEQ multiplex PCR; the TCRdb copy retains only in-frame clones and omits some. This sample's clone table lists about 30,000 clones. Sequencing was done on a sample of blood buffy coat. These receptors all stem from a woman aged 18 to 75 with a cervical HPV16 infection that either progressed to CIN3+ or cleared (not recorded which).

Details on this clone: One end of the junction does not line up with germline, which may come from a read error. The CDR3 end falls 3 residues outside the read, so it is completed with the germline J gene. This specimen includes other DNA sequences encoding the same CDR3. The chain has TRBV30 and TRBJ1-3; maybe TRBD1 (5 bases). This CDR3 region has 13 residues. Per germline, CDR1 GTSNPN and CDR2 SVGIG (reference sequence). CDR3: CAWSQGPGNTIYF. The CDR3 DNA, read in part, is TGTGCCTGGAGTCAGGGTCCTGGAAACACA.

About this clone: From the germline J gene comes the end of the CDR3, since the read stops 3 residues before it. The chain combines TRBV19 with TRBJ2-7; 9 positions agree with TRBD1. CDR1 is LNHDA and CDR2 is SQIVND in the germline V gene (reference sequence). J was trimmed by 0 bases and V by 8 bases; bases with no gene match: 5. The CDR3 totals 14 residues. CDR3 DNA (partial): TGTGCCAGTGGGGGGACAGGGAACTCCTACGAG. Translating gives CASGGTGNSYE. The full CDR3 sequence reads CASGGTGNSYEQYF.

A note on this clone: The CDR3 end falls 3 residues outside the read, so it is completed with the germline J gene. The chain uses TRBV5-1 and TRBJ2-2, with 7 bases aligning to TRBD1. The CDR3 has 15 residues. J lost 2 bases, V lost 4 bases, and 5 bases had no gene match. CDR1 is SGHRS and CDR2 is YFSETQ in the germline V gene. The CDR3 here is CASSPGQTNTGELFF. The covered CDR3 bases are TGCGCCAGCAGCCCGGGACAGACCAACACCGGGGAG.

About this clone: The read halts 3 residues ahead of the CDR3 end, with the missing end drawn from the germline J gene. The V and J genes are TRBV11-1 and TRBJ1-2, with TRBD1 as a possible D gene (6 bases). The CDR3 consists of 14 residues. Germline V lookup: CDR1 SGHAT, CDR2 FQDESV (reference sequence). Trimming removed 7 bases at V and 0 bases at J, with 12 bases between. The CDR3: CASTPDRSNYGYTF. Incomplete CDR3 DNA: TGTGCCAGCACCCCGGACAGATCTAACTATGGC.

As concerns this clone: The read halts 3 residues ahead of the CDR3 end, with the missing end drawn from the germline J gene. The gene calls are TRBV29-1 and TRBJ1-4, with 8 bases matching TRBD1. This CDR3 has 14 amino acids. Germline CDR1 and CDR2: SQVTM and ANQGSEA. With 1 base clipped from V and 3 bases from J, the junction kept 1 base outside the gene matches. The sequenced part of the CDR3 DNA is TGCAGCGTTGAAGGGACAGGGCCTAATGAAAAA. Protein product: CSVEGTGPNEK. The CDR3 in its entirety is CSVEGTGPNEKLFF.

The covered CDR3 bases are TGTGCCAGCAGCTTACAGGGGGGCCGGGAGACC. Translated, it gives CASSLQGGRET. The whole CDR3 sequence reads CASSLQGGRETQYF. This chain connects TRBV7-3 to TRBJ2-5, with TRBD1 as a possible D gene (7 bases). The CDR3 end falls 3 residues outside the read, so it is completed with the germline J gene. Trimming shortened V by 2 bases and J by 5 bases, and 12 bases separated the two germline ends. Germline loops: CDR1 SGHTA, CDR2 FQGTGA. The CDR3 extends over 14 amino acids.

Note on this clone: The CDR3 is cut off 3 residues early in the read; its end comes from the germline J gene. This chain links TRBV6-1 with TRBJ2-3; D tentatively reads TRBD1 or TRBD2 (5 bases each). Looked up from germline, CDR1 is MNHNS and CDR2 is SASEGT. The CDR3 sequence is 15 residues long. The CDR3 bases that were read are TGTGCCAGCAGTGAAGCCGACAGAAGCAGGGAGACG. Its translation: CASSEADRSRET. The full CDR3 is CASSEADRSRETQYF.

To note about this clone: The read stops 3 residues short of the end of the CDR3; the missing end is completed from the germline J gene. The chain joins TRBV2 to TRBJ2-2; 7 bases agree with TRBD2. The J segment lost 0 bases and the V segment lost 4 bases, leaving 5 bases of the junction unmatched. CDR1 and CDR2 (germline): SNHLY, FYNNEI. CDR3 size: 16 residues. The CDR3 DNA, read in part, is TGTGCCAGCAGTGTCGCTAGCGGTTCGAACACCGGGGAG. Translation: CASSVASGSNTGE. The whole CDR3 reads CASSVASGSNTGELFF. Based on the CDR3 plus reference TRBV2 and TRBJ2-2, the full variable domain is EPEVTQTPSHQVTQMGQEVILRCVPISNHLYFYWYRQILGQKVEFLVSFYNNEISEKSEIFDDQFSVERPDGSNFTLKIRSTKLEDSAMYFCASSVASGSNTGELFFGEGSRLTVL.

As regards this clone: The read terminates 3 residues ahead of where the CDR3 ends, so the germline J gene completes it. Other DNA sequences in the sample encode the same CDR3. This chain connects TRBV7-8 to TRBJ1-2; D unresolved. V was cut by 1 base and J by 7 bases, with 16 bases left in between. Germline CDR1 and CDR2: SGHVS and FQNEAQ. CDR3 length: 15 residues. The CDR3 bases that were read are TGTGCCAGCAGCTTAGGGCAACAGACGACGCGTGGC. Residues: CASSLGQQTTRG. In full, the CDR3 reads CASSLGQQTTRGYTF.

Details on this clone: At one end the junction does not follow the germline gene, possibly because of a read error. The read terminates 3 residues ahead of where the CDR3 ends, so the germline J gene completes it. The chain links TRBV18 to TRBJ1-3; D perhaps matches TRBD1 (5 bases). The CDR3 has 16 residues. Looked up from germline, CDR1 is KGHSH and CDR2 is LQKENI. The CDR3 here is CASSPPGPAAGNTIYF. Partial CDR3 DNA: TGTGCCAGCTCACCACCGGGGCCAGCCGCAGGAAACACT.

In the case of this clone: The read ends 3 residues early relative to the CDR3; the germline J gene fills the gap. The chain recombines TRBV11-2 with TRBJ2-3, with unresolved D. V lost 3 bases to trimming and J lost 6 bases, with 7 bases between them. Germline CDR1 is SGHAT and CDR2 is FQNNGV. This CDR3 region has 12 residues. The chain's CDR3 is CASSLAEDTQYF. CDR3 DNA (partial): TGTGCCAGCAGCTTGGCGGAGGATACG.

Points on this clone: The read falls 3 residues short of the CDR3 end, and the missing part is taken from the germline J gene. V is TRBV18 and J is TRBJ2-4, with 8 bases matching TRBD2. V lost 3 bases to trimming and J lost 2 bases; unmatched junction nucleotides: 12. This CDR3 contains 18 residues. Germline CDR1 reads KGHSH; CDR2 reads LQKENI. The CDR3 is CASSPLRAGGRSKNIQYF. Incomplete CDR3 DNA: TGTGCCAGCTCACCCCTCCGCGCGGGGGGAAGGTCCAAAAACATT.

CDR3 sequence reads: CASSLAFYAGVPNNEQFF. The DNA read from the CDR3 is TGTGCCAGCAGCTTAGCGTTTTACGCGGGGGTCCCGAACAATGAG. The chain carries TRBV7-8 and TRBJ2-1; 7 bases match TRBD2. Sequencing ends 3 residues short of the CDR3 end; the germline J gene provides the rest. The germline gives CDR1 SGHVS, CDR2 FQNEAQ. The V gene end was trimmed by 0 bases and the J gene end by 5 bases; junction bases not matched to a gene: 13. The CDR3 is 18 amino acids.